This TCR beta chain was found in a study of CD8 T cells in Susac syndrome. Sequencing of TCR beta was carried out in blood CD8+ and CD4+ T cells. The patients who served as multiple sclerosis controls were treatment-naive and had stable or active relapsing-remitting disease that fulfilled the revised McDonald criteria. FACS was used to enrich TEMRA cells, whereas the CD8+ and CD4+ T cells were obtained by negative isolation. It was with random hexamers that roughly 0.45 to 1 ug RNA was reverse transcribed. An immunoSEQ multiplex PCR amplified TCR beta CDR3 over 54 Vbeta and 13 Jbeta. A single record per CDR3 protein comes from TCRdb applying MiXCR to the immunoSEQ multiplex PCR reads. The sample consists of some 110,000 distinct CDR3 sequences, just under 95% of them appearing once. The CDR3 runs 13 residues. Germline-derived CDR1 and CDR2 are PRHDT and FYEKMQ (reference sequence). Between the trimmed V and J ends, which lost 5 bases and 0 bases, there was a span of 8 bases.

Sequencing input: CD4+ T cells from PBMCs. The V call is TRBV13, the J call TRBJ2-7; D remains unclear. The receptor was derived from a human donor with multiple sclerosis. Here the CDR3 reads CASSAPFSYEQYF. The CDR3 DNA sequence: TGTGCCAGCAGCGCCCCTTTCTCCTACGAGCAGTACTTC.